A selection of T cell receptor beta chains follows, all from one sample in a study of human T cells and chemical hapten exposure. TCRdb reanalysed the RACE reads using MiXCR and keeps one entry per CDR3 protein. Of approximately 120,000 distinct CDR3 sequences detected, 9.2% appear once; the ten largest clones hold over 3%. The input for sequencing was whole blood, taken in connection with sensitization to the hapten diphenylcyclopropenone (DPC). These receptors were taken from a woman aged 40 to 55 with alopecia areata. Some clones in this sample may be carry-over from other donors' samples. CDR3s include the opening cysteine and the closing phenylalanine or tryptophan. Each record gives: V gene, clone size, D gene, J gene, CDR3 protein, CDR3 DNA. A D gene is named only where the DNA matches it firmly. Size is omitted from some rows. Given values are once, few, many or a class for expanded clones.

v_gene: TRBV7-2
abundance: few
d_gene: TRBD2
j_gene: TRBJ2-1
CDR3aa: CASSSGLAYNEQFF
CDR3nt: TGTGCCAGCAGCTCGGGACTAGCCTACAATGAGCAGTTCTTC

v_gene: TRBV10-3
abundance: many
d_gene: -
j_gene: TRBJ2-3
CDR3aa: CAISELNGRAVGDTQYF
CDR3nt: TGTGCCATCAGTGAGTTAAATGGCAGGGCGGTTGGAGATACGCAGTATTTT

v_gene: TRBV5-1
abundance: many
d_gene: -
j_gene: TRBJ2-1
CDR3aa: CASSLTWGSEQFF
CDR3nt: TGCGCCAGCAGCCTGACTTGGGGAAGCGAGCAGTTCTTC

v_gene: TRBV7-6
abundance: few
d_gene: TRBD2
j_gene: TRBJ2-7
CDR3aa: CASSPAGGPYEQYF
CDR3nt: TGTGCCAGCAGCCCAGCGGGGGGGCCGTACGAGCAGTACTTC

v_gene: TRBV13
abundance: few
d_gene: -
j_gene: TRBJ1-1
CDR3aa: CASSLTGTGAFF
CDR3nt: TGTGCCAGCAGCCTTACAGGAACAGGAGCTTTCTTT

v_gene: TRBV7-9
abundance: -
d_gene: -
j_gene: TRBJ2-7
CDR3aa: CASSLGGGGSELYF
CDR3nt: TGTGCCAGCAGCTTAGGAGGGGGAGGAAGCGAGCTGTACTTC

v_gene: TRBV6-2/TRBV6-3
abundance: many
d_gene: -
j_gene: TRBJ1-5
CDR3aa: CATPRACRQPQHF
CDR3nt: TGTGCCACCCCGAGGGCGTGCAGACAGCCCCAGCATTTT

v_gene: TRBV7-2
abundance: -
d_gene: TRBD1
j_gene: TRBJ2-3
CDR3aa: CASSRRDRITDTQYF
CDR3nt: TGTGCCAGCAGCCGCAGGGACAGGATCACAGATACGCAGTATTTT

v_gene: TRBV28
abundance: -
d_gene: -
j_gene: TRBJ2-3
CDR3aa: CASKLGKTDTQYF
CDR3nt: TGTGCCAGCAAACTAGGGAAAACAGATACGCAGTATTTT

v_gene: TRBV10-3
abundance: many
d_gene: TRBD1
j_gene: TRBJ1-2
CDR3aa: CAISGDSYGYTF
CDR3nt: TGTGCCATCAGTGGGGACAGCTATGGCTACACCTTC

v_gene: TRBV12-3/TRBV12-4
abundance: few
d_gene: -
j_gene: TRBJ1-1
CDR3aa: CASSYRGRMNTEAFF
CDR3nt: TGTGCCAGCAGCTACCGGGGACGGATGAACACTGAAGCTTTCTTT

v_gene: TRBV10-2
abundance: many
d_gene: -
j_gene: TRBJ2-2
CDR3aa: CASSEPGARTGELFF
CDR3nt: TGCGCCAGCAGTGAACCGGGAGCTAGGACGGGGGAGCTGTTTTTT

v_gene: TRBV29-1
abundance: -
d_gene: TRBD1
j_gene: TRBJ1-2
CDR3aa: CSVVTSTGGGGYTF
CDR3nt: TGCAGCGTTGTAACCTCCACAGGGGGCGGTGGCTACACCTTC

v_gene: TRBV5-4
abundance: few
d_gene: TRBD2
j_gene: TRBJ2-4
CDR3aa: CASSLAGGNIQYF
CDR3nt: TGTGCCAGCAGCTTGGCCGGGGGGAACATTCAGTACTTC

v_gene: TRBV7-9
abundance: few
d_gene: -
j_gene: TRBJ2-5
CDR3aa: CASSFTTFQETQYF
CDR3nt: TGTGCCAGCAGCTTCACCACCTTCCAAGAGACCCAGTACTTC

v_gene: TRBV14
abundance: many
d_gene: TRBD1
j_gene: TRBJ1-1
CDR3aa: CASSLWDRAGEAFF
CDR3nt: TGTGCCAGCAGCCTCTGGGACAGGGCCGGTGAAGCTTTCTTT

v_gene: TRBV7-9
abundance: -
d_gene: TRBD1
j_gene: TRBJ1-2
CDR3aa: CASSLEGQLNYGYTF
CDR3nt: TGTGCCAGCAGCCTGGAGGGACAGCTTAACTATGGCTACACCTTC

v_gene: TRBV6-6
abundance: -
d_gene: TRBD2
j_gene: TRBJ2-7
CDR3aa: CASSPGLASEKYEQYF
CDR3nt: TGTGCCAGCAGCCCGGGACTAGCGTCAGAAAAATACGAGCAGTACTTC

v_gene: TRBV14
abundance: few
d_gene: -
j_gene: TRBJ1-3
CDR3aa: CASSYTTGLGNTIYF
CDR3nt: TGTGCCAGCAGCTATACTACCGGGCTAGGAAACACCATATATTTT

v_gene: TRBV7-3
abundance: few
d_gene: -
j_gene: TRBJ2-7
CDR3aa: CASSRRRGSEQYF
CDR3nt: TGTGCCAGCAGCCGCAGACGGGGGTCCGAGCAGTACTTC

v_gene: TRBV20-1
abundance: many
d_gene: TRBD2
j_gene: TRBJ2-7
CDR3aa: CSAKRGLYEQYF
CDR3nt: TGCAGTGCTAAGCGGGGTCTCTACGAGCAGTACTTC

v_gene: TRBV7-6
abundance: many
d_gene: -
j_gene: TRBJ2-7
CDR3aa: CASSEREPAGTAYEQYF
CDR3nt: TGTGCCAGCAGCGAACGGGAGCCGGCGGGGACCGCCTACGAGCAGTACTTC

v_gene: TRBV7-2
abundance: many
d_gene: TRBD1
j_gene: TRBJ1-2
CDR3aa: CASSRMGQGYGYTF
CDR3nt: TGTGCCAGCAGCCGGATGGGACAGGGGTACGGCTACACCTTC

v_gene: TRBV6-6
abundance: -
d_gene: -
j_gene: TRBJ1-1
CDR3aa: CASSLTALNTEAFF
CDR3nt: TGTGCCAGCAGTCTGACAGCCTTGAACACTGAAGCTTTCTTT

v_gene: TRBV30
abundance: many
d_gene: -
j_gene: TRBJ1-2
CDR3aa: CAWRSPYGYTF
CDR3nt: TGTGCCTGGAGGTCCCCGTATGGCTACACCTTC

v_gene: TRBV11-2
abundance: few
d_gene: TRBD1
j_gene: TRBJ2-3
CDR3aa: CASSLAGGAADTQYF
CDR3nt: TGTGCCAGCAGCTTAGCAGGGGGCGCCGCAGATACGCAGTATTTT

v_gene: TRBV6-5
abundance: many
d_gene: TRBD1
j_gene: TRBJ2-1
CDR3aa: CASQRRTGVVNEQFF
CDR3nt: TGTGCCAGCCAGCGTCGGACAGGGGTGGTTAATGAGCAGTTCTTC

v_gene: TRBV20-1
abundance: few
d_gene: TRBD2
j_gene: TRBJ2-3
CDR3aa: CSARTRGGSTDTQYF
CDR3nt: TGCAGTGCCCGCACGCGGGGGGGCAGCACAGATACGCAGTATTTT

v_gene: TRBV2
abundance: few
d_gene: -
j_gene: TRBJ2-7
CDR3aa: CASTEGAGMTYEQYF
CDR3nt: TGTGCCAGCACCGAAGGGGCAGGGATGACCTACGAGCAGTACTTC

v_gene: TRBV20-1
abundance: many
d_gene: TRBD1
j_gene: TRBJ1-5
CDR3aa: CSAKTGSNQPQHF
CDR3nt: TGCAGTGCTAAGACAGGGAGCAATCAGCCCCAGCATTTT

v_gene: TRBV12-5
abundance: many
d_gene: -
j_gene: TRBJ2-3
CDR3aa: CASGRGAFLSTDTQYF
CDR3nt: TGTGCTAGTGGGAGGGGAGCGTTCCTTAGCACAGATACGCAGTATTTT

v_gene: TRBV18
abundance: many
d_gene: -
j_gene: TRBJ2-5
CDR3aa: CASSPFTGSGETQYF
CDR3nt: TGTGCCAGCTCACCCTTCACAGGGTCTGGCGAGACCCAGTACTTC

v_gene: TRBV19
abundance: -
d_gene: -
j_gene: TRBJ2-1
CDR3aa: CASSLEQRRMKFF
CDR3nt: TGTGCCAGTAGCCTCGAACAGAGACGTATGAAGTTCTTC

v_gene: TRBV20-1
abundance: -
d_gene: -
j_gene: TRBJ1-5
CDR3aa: CSARTNSNQPQHF
CDR3nt: TGCAGTGCTAGGACCAATAGCAATCAGCCCCAGCATTTT

v_gene: TRBV7-9
abundance: many
d_gene: -
j_gene: TRBJ2-1
CDR3aa: CASSFLWGHDSYNEQFF
CDR3nt: TGTGCCAGCAGCTTTCTGTGGGGCCACGACTCATACAATGAGCAGTTCTTC

v_gene: TRBV5-1
abundance: -
d_gene: -
j_gene: TRBJ2-5
CDR3aa: CASSRTPSPGDQETQYF
CDR3nt: TGCGCCAGCAGCCGCACCCCCAGTCCAGGGGATCAAGAGACCCAGTACTTC

v_gene: TRBV2
abundance: -
d_gene: TRBD2
j_gene: TRBJ2-1
CDR3aa: CASTLTSGVDEQFF
CDR3nt: TGTGCCAGCACTCTAACTAGCGGGGTCGATGAGCAGTTCTTC

v_gene: TRBV7-3
abundance: -
d_gene: TRBD2
j_gene: TRBJ2-1
CDR3aa: CASSMYSGAIYNEQFF
CDR3nt: TGTGCCAGCAGCATGTATAGCGGGGCAATCTACAATGAGCAGTTCTTC

v_gene: TRBV12-3/TRBV12-4
abundance: -
d_gene: -
j_gene: TRBJ2-6
CDR3aa: CASTILRPSGANVLTF
CDR3nt: TGTGCCAGCACCATATTAAGGCCCTCTGGGGCCAACGTCCTGACTTTC

v_gene: TRBV10-2
abundance: many
d_gene: -
j_gene: TRBJ1-1
CDR3aa: CASSERSTMNTEAFF
CDR3nt: TGCGCCAGCAGTGAAAGGTCGACGATGAACACTGAAGCTTTCTTT

v_gene: TRBV6-4
abundance: -
d_gene: -
j_gene: TRBJ1-1
CDR3aa: CASSGPRRPDTEAFF
CDR3nt: TGTGCCAGCAGTGGCCCCCGCAGGCCGGACACTGAAGCTTTCTTT

v_gene: TRBV6-2/TRBV6-3
abundance: many
d_gene: TRBD1
j_gene: TRBJ2-7
CDR3aa: CASSPHGQGSDEQYF
CDR3nt: TGTGCCAGCAGCCCGCACGGACAGGGCTCCGACGAGCAGTACTTC

v_gene: TRBV7-6
abundance: few
d_gene: -
j_gene: TRBJ1-2
CDR3aa: CASSWEADGPFYTF
CDR3nt: TGTGCCAGCAGCTGGGAGGCGGACGGGCCCTTTTACACCTTC

v_gene: TRBV20-1
abundance: -
d_gene: TRBD2
j_gene: TRBJ2-3
CDR3aa: CSALDGRGGQYF
CDR3nt: TGCAGTGCTCTAGACGGCCGCGGGGGGCAGTATTTT

v_gene: TRBV7-9
abundance: many
d_gene: -
j_gene: TRBJ2-1
CDR3aa: CASSPRGTIYNEQFF
CDR3nt: TGTGCCAGCAGCCCCCGGGGGACCATCTACAATGAGCAGTTCTTC

v_gene: TRBV10-1
abundance: few
d_gene: -
j_gene: TRBJ2-5
CDR3aa: CASSEAGGETQYF
CDR3nt: TGCGCCAGCAGTGAGGCGGGTGGTGAGACCCAGTACTTC

v_gene: TRBV18
abundance: many
d_gene: -
j_gene: TRBJ2-5
CDR3aa: CASSPKETQYF
CDR3nt: TGTGCCAGCAGCCCGAAAGAGACCCAGTACTTC

v_gene: TRBV9
abundance: few
d_gene: TRBD1
j_gene: TRBJ2-6
CDR3aa: CASSVFWQGALSGANVLTF
CDR3nt: TGTGCCAGCAGCGTATTCTGGCAGGGGGCCCTCTCTGGGGCCAACGTCCTGACTTTC

v_gene: TRBV7-2
abundance: -
d_gene: -
j_gene: TRBJ2-1
CDR3aa: CASSLKRSFYNEQFF
CDR3nt: TGTGCCAGCAGCTTGAAGCGGTCTTTTTACAATGAGCAGTTCTTC

v_gene: TRBV5-1
abundance: few
d_gene: -
j_gene: TRBJ1-1
CDR3aa: CASSLTAETEAFF
CDR3nt: TGCGCCAGCAGCTTGACGGCAGAGACTGAAGCTTTCTTT

v_gene: TRBV6-5
abundance: many
d_gene: -
j_gene: TRBJ1-1
CDR3aa: CASSYSIGMNTEAFF
CDR3nt: TGTGCCAGCAGTTACTCGATCGGCATGAACACTGAAGCTTTCTTT

v_gene: TRBV28
abundance: many
d_gene: -
j_gene: TRBJ1-2
CDR3aa: CASSWDTRFYGYTF
CDR3nt: TGTGCCAGCAGTTGGGACACACGTTTCTATGGCTACACCTTC

v_gene: TRBV4-1
abundance: few
d_gene: -
j_gene: TRBJ2-1
CDR3aa: CASSWGSSSYNEQFF
CDR3nt: TGCGCCAGCAGCTGGGGCAGTAGCTCCTACAATGAGCAGTTCTTC